The 19 T cell receptor beta chains reported below all come from one sample, sequenced in a study of graft-versus-host responses after intestinal transplantation. Once graft tissue had been processed, intraepithelial and lamina propria lymphocytes were released. Sequencing was performed with immunoSEQ multiplex PCR; in TCRdb, only in-frame clones are kept and a portion is missing. The sample lists approximately 63,000 clones; 89% were seen once. The sample was ileum tissue, taken about 350 days after transplant. Source of these receptors: a human patient who received an intestinal transplant, so some T cells may come from the graft donor.

The sample holds a few counts of this clone. This chain links TRBV5-6 with TRBJ2-5; TRBD1 is a possible D gene (6 bases). There are 13 residues in the CDR3. Germline values: CDR1 SGHDT, CDR2 YYEEEE. Trimming took 2 bases from V and 4 from J, leaving 9 bases between them. CDR3 sequence: CASSFQGPETQYF. The CDR3 coding sequence is TGTGCCAGCAGCTTTCAGGGGCCAGAGACCCAGTACTTC. The full variable domain, its missing parts supplied by reference TRBV5-6 and TRBJ2-5, is DAGVTQSPTHLIKTRGQQVTLRCSPKSGHDTVSWYQQALGQGPQFIFQYYEEEERQRGNFPDRFSGHQFPNYSSELNVNALLLGDSALYLCASSFQGPETQYFGPGTRLLVL.

This chain connects TRBV5-1 to TRBJ2-3; D call uncertain. Per germline, CDR1 SGHRS and CDR2 YFSETQ. The germline V and J ends were trimmed by 4 bases and 5 bases, with 14 bases remaining between them. The CDR3 contains 14 residues. CDR3 in amino acids: CASSLGRPRDTQYF. Written as DNA, the CDR3 is TGCGCCAGCAGCCTAGGAAGACCCAGAGATACGCAGTATTTT.

CDR3 in DNA: TGTGCCAGTAGTCCGGGACAGGGGAGGTCCCTGAGCTATGGCTACACCTTC. Its protein product is CASSPGQGRSLSYGYTF. The chain is built from TRBV19 and TRBJ1-2; 10 bases match TRBD1. The junction had 13 bases not matched to a gene; V was cut back by 5 bases and J by 4 bases. Per the germline V gene, CDR1 is LNHDA and CDR2 is SQIVND (reference sequence). The CDR3 runs to 17 residues.

J is TRBJ2-2 and V is TRBV7-8, with 11 nucleotides matching TRBD2. The V segment lost 4 bases and the J segment 7 bases; nucleotides outside the gene matches: 5. Germline V gene data show CDR1 as SGHVS and CDR2 as FQNEAQ. The CDR3 is made up of 15 amino acids. CDR3 DNA: TGTGCCAGCAGCTGGACTAGCGGGTCGGTCGGGGAGCTGTTTTTT. It yields the protein CASSWTSGSVGELFF.

This chain uses TRBV2 with TRBJ2-1; 9 bases are a match to TRBD2. This CDR3 region has 15 residues. Germline CDR1 reads SNHLY; CDR2 reads FYNNEI. With V trimmed by 3 bases and J by 3 bases, 3 bases remained unmatched. CDR3 sequence reads: CASSETSGYYNEQFF. For the CDR3, the DNA is TGTGCCAGCAGTGAGACTAGCGGATACTACAATGAGCAGTTCTTC. Together with reference TRBV2 and TRBJ2-1, the CDR3 gives the full variable domain: EPEVTQTPSHQVTQMGQEVILRCVPISNHLYFYWYRQILGQKVEFLVSFYNNEISEKSEIFDDQFSVERPDGSNFTLKIRSTKLEDSAMYFCASSETSGYYNEQFFGPGTRLTVL.

The chain joins TRBV5-1 to TRBJ2-1; 8 bases line up with TRBD1. J gave up 2 bases and V 2 bases, and 6 bases lay outside the gene matches. The CDR3 is made up of 16 amino acids. CDR1 SGHRS and CDR2 YFSETQ come from the germline V gene. The CDR3 reads CASSLDRGGPYNEQFF. In DNA form, the CDR3 reads TGCGCCAGCAGCTTAGACAGGGGTGGGCCCTACAATGAGCAGTTCTTC.

The chain employs TRBV13 and TRBJ2-1; D gene unclear. With 4 bases removed from V and 5 bases from J, the gap between germline ends came to 15 bases. Germline CDR1 reads PRHDT; CDR2 reads FYEKMQ (reference sequence). The CDR3 spans 15 residues. The CDR3: CASSSARGLDNEQFF. In nucleotides, the CDR3 is TGTGCCAGCAGCTCTGCTCGAGGCCTTGACAATGAGCAGTTCTTC.

The V and J genes are TRBV6-5 and TRBJ2-7; 8 nucleotides agree with TRBD2. With 6 bases clipped from V and 6 bases from J, the junction kept 7 bases outside the gene matches. Germline V lookup: CDR1 MNHEY, CDR2 SVGAGI. The CDR3 spans 13 residues. This CDR3 reads CASSPAAGGEQYF. CDR3 bases: TGTGCCAGCAGCCCCGCCGCGGGAGGCGAGCAGTACTTC.

The rearrangement joins TRBV5-1 to TRBJ2-4; TRBD1 might be the D (5 bases). CDR1 and CDR2 from the germline V gene are SGHRS and YFSETQ. The CDR3 length is 16 residues. Trimming removed 2 bases from V and 0 bases from J, with 12 bases in between. CDR3 sequence reads: CASSLRQGSAKNIQYF. In DNA form, the CDR3 reads TGCGCCAGCAGCTTAAGGCAGGGTTCAGCCAAAAACATTCAGTACTTC.

This chain connects TRBV7-3 to TRBJ2-3; TRBD1 might be the D (6 bases). The CDR3 covers 13 residues. Germline V lookup: CDR1 SGHTA, CDR2 FQGTGA. V was cut by 4 bases and J by 3 bases, with 8 bases left in between. DNA of the CDR3: TGTGCCAGCAGCTCCACAGGGACAGATACGCAGTATTTT. This gives the protein CASSSTGTDTQYF.

The J gene is TRBJ1-1, the V gene TRBV6-1; 8 nucleotides line up with TRBD1. J lost 5 bases, V lost 3 bases, and 11 bases had no gene match. The CDR3 spans 16 residues. The germline V gene encodes CDR1 MNHNS and CDR2 SASEGT. CDR3 protein: CASSDVTGVLGTEAFF. CDR3 in DNA: TGTGCCAGCAGTGATGTGACAGGGGTCCTGGGAACTGAAGCTTTCTTT.

This clone was picked up a small number of times. The chain recombines TRBV9 with TRBJ2-1, with 8 positions matching TRBD1. This CDR3 has 14 residues. Trimming at V came to 4 bases and at J to 5 bases, leaving 5 bases not matched to a gene. Looked up from germline, CDR1 is SGDLS and CDR2 is YYNGEE. The CDR3 loop is CASSLGTGNNEQFF. CDR3 in DNA: TGTGCCAGCAGCCTCGGGACAGGAAACAATGAGCAGTTCTTC. Variable domain in full (rest from reference TRBV9 and TRBJ2-1): DSGVTQTPKHLITATGQRVTLRCSPRSGDLSVYWYQQSLDQGLQFLIQYYNGEERAKGNILERFSAQQFPDLHSELNLSSLELGDSALYFCASSLGTGNNEQFFGPGTRLTVL.

The chain recombines TRBV9 with TRBJ1-1; 7 bases map to TRBD1. CDR3 size: 13 residues. Germline CDR1 is SGDLS and CDR2 is YYNGEE. V dropped 4 bases and J dropped 7; count of bases not matched to a gene: 7. The CDR3 DNA is TGTGCCAGCAGCCCCAGACAGGGCGGTGAAGCTTTCTTT. Encoded protein: CASSPRQGGEAFF.

The J gene is TRBJ1-2, the V gene TRBV4-1; D gene ambiguous. V lost 0 bases and J 7 bases, leaving 15 bases between the germline ends. Germline V gives CDR1 MGHRA, CDR2 YSYEKL. This CDR3 region has 15 residues. The CDR3: CASSQDNPASRGYTF. The CDR3, as DNA: TGCGCCAGCAGCCAAGATAATCCAGCCAGTCGTGGCTACACCTTC.

The rearrangement uses TRBV6-6 and TRBJ2-5, with D possibly being TRBD2 (6 bases). Germline V gives CDR1 MNHNY, CDR2 SVGAGI (reference sequence). Trimming shortened V by 2 bases and J by 4 bases, and 11 bases separated the two germline ends. The CDR3 contains 14 residues. The CDR3 bases are TGTGCCAGCAGTTACGACCCGGGAGTAGAGACCCAGTACTTC. It translates to CASSYDPGVETQYF.

This chain uses TRBV7-9 with TRBJ2-3; D unresolved. Germline V lookup: CDR1 SEHNR, CDR2 FQNEAQ (reference sequence). This CDR3 region has 14 residues. Trimming shortened V by 2 bases and J by 3 bases, and 9 bases separated the two germline ends. The CDR3 nucleotides are TGTGCCAGCAGCTTACGGGCCTTAACAGATACGCAGTATTTT. It translates to CASSLRALTDTQYF.

In DNA, the CDR3 is TGTGCCAGCAGACCGGGAGCCAGTAATGAGCAGTTCTTC. Amino acid sequence: CASRPGASNEQFF. The rearrangement joins TRBV2 to TRBJ2-1; possible D gene TRBD2, 6 bases. The germline V gene has CDR1 SNHLY and CDR2 FYNNEI. Trimming cost V 6 bases and J 7 bases, with 13 bases left between them. The CDR3 extends over 13 amino acids.

The chain employs TRBV7-9 and TRBJ2-7; D call uncertain. Germline V gives CDR1 SEHNR, CDR2 FQNEAQ (reference sequence). The V gene lost 5 bases and the J gene lost 3 bases, with 5 bases spanning the gap. This CDR3 has 11 amino acids. Written as DNA, the CDR3 is TGTGCCAGCAGCCCCCTCTACGAGCAGTACTTC. Translation gives CASSPLYEQYF.

The chain combines TRBV6-5 with TRBJ1-1; D is undetermined. V lost 5 bases, J lost 5 bases, and 9 bases lay in between. Germline CDR1 and CDR2: MNHEY and SVGAGI. The CDR3 runs 12 residues. CDR3 residues: CASSARVTEAFF. The CDR3 DNA reads as TGTGCCAGCAGTGCGCGGGTGACTGAAGCTTTCTTT.